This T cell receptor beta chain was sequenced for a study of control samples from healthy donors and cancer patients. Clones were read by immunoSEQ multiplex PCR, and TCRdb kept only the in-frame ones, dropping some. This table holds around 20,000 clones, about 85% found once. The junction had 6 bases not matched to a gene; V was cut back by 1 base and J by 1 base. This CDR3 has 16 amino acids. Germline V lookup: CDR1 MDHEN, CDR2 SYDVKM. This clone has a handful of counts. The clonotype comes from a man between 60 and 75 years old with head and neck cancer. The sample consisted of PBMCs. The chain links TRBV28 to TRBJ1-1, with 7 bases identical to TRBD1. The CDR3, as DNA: TGTGCCAGCAGTTTATTCGGAAGACAGGGGAACACTGAAGCTTTCTTT. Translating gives CASSLFGRQGNTEAFF. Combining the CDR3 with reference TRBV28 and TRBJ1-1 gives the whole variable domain DVKVTQSSRYLVKRTGEKVFLECVQDMDHENMFWYRQDPGLGLRLIYFSYDVKMKEKGDIPEGYSVSREKKERFSLILESASTNQTSMYLCASSLFGRQGNTEAFFGQGTRLTVV.